This entry describes one T cell receptor beta chain. Clones were sequenced by immunoSEQ multiplex PCR, and TCRdb holds only the in-frame ones, with some missing. The profile shows roughly 250,000 clones, around 87% of them singletons. The record originates from a study of blood T cell repertoires in COVID-19. The specimen sequenced was PBMCs or T cells enriched from blood (not recorded which). The receptor comes from a woman between 25 and 40 years old with acute COVID-19.

CDR3 nucleotide sequence: TGTGCCAGCAGCATACTAGCGGGGGTCTCCTACGAGCAGTACTTC. Translated, it gives CASSILAGVSYEQYF. The V gene is TRBV27, the J gene TRBJ2-7; 11 nucleotides match TRBD2. The germline CDR1 and CDR2 sequences are MNHEY and SMNVEV (reference sequence). CDR3 size: 15 residues. After removal of 6 bases from V and 0 bases from J, the junction contained 4 bases not matched to a gene.